The 14 T cell receptor beta chains given below trace back to one sample, sequenced in a study of PD-1 blockade in mismatch repair-deficient tumors. This sample's time point: approximately 11-day in vitro stimulation with candidate neoantigen peptide 7. Data came from immunoSEQ multiplex PCR; TCRdb stores just in-frame clones and leaves some out. The sample records more than 7,500 clones, roughly 88% being singletons. These receptors are not linked to any known antigen. The sequences come from cells cultured in vitro, collected from a patient treated with pembrolizumab. These receptors were taken from an adult with mismatch repair-deficient cancer.

The V gene is TRBV6-5, the J gene TRBJ2-7; 9 positions match TRBD1. Unmatched junction bases numbered 8, after V lost 6 bases and J lost 5 bases. This CDR3 has 14 amino acids. Germline loops: CDR1 MNHEY, CDR2 SVGAGI. Here the CDR3 DNA reads TGTGCCAGCAGCCAAAGTACAGGGGGCCACGAGCAGTACTTC. Protein: CASSQSTGGHEQYF.

V and J are TRBV5-1 and TRBJ1-1; D is perhaps TRBD1 (6 bases). The CDR3 sequence is 14 residues long. Germline V gene lookup returns CDR1 SGHRS and CDR2 YFSETQ. V was pared by 5 bases and J by 3 bases, with 14 bases between. The CDR3 sequence: CASSLRGQDTEAFF. CDR3 in DNA: TGCGCCAGCAGTCTGCGGGGGCAGGACACTGAAGCTTTCTTT.

This rearrangement joins TRBV7-3 to TRBJ2-1; TRBD2 matches 11 bases. The CDR3 consists of 15 residues. From germline, CDR1 is SGHTA and CDR2 FQGTGA. Losses at the gene ends were 5 bases for V and 4 bases for J; bases not matched to a gene: 4. The CDR3 coding sequence is TGTGCCAGCAGCAAAGGGACTAGCGGATACAATGAGCAGTTCTTC. Translated, it gives CASSKGTSGYNEQFF.

This clone was detected only once. The CDR3 loop is CASRDRSNTEAFF. The CDR3 DNA sequence: TGTGCCAGTAGGGACAGGTCGAACACTGAAGCTTTCTTT. The chain carries TRBV18 and TRBJ1-1, with 8 bases fitting TRBD1. The germline V gene has CDR1 KGHSH and CDR2 LQKENI. This CDR3 region has 13 residues. The V and J ends lost 9 bases and 1 base, in that order; junction bases with no gene match: 4.

The rearrangement links TRBV6-6 to TRBJ2-5; D is undetermined. Trimming stripped 2 bases from V and 2 bases from J, with 9 bases between. The length of the CDR3 is 14 residues. Germline assignment: CDR1 MNHNY and CDR2 SVGAGI (reference sequence). CDR3 sequence reads: CASSYVTAQETQYF. The CDR3, as DNA: TGTGCCAGCAGTTACGTAACAGCGCAAGAGACCCAGTACTTC.

The chain links TRBV28 to TRBJ2-1; 12 bases are shared with TRBD2. There are 16 residues in the CDR3. The germline gives CDR1 MDHEN, CDR2 SYDVKM. The V gene end was trimmed by 7 bases and the J gene end by 7 bases; junction bases not matched to a gene: 11. The CDR3 DNA sequence: TGTGCCAGCATCAGACTAGCGGGAGTAGGTGGAAATGAGCAGTTCTTC. It codes for CASIRLAGVGGNEQFF.

This rearrangement joins TRBV19 to TRBJ1-2; no clear D gene. The germline CDR1 and CDR2 sequences are LNHDA and SQIVND (reference sequence). Trimming shortened V by 3 bases and J by 2 bases, and 10 bases separated the two germline ends. This CDR3 contains 14 residues. The CDR3 DNA follows: TGTGCCAGTAGTATTTGGGAACGGAACTATGGCTACACCTTC. Translation: CASSIWERNYGYTF.

The V gene is TRBV7-3, the J gene TRBJ2-3; tentatively, D is TRBD1 (5 bases). Trimming took off 3 bases at V and 1 base at J, with 11 bases between the two ends. There are 15 residues in the CDR3. CDR1 is SGHTA, CDR2 FQGTGA, per germline. CDR3 sequence: CASSFRERGTDTQYF. DNA for the CDR3: TGTGCCAGCAGCTTCAGGGAAAGGGGCACAGATACGCAGTATTTT.

This clone was seen just once. The chain combines TRBV9 with TRBJ2-1; 15 bases agree with TRBD2. The CDR3 covers 18 residues. The germline V gene encodes CDR1 SGDLS and CDR2 YYNGEE. V shed 3 bases and J 3 bases; nucleotides not matched to a gene: 7. The CDR3: CASSARTSGRAYYNEQFF. The DNA of the CDR3 is TGTGCCAGCAGCGCGCGGACTAGCGGGAGGGCCTACTACAATGAGCAGTTCTTC.

The chain is built from TRBV7-3 and TRBJ2-3; D gene uncertain. This CDR3 has 14 residues. The germline gives CDR1 SGHTA, CDR2 FQGTGA. V lost 5 bases to trimming and J lost 3 bases, with 12 bases between them. The DNA for the CDR3 is TGTGCCAGCAGCCCAACCCAGCAAACAGATACGCAGTATTTT. It specifies CASSPTQQTDTQYF.

The chain couples TRBV5-1 to TRBJ2-3; D remains unclear. Trimming cost V 4 bases and J 1 base, with 19 bases left between them. The CDR3 sequence is 17 residues long. Germline lookup yields CDR1 SGHRS and CDR2 YFSETQ. The CDR3 nucleotides are TGCGCCAGCAGCCCAAGTGACCGCTTTTTGCGCACAGATACGCAGTATTTT. Protein sequence: CASSPSDRFLRTDTQYF.

This rearrangement joins TRBV6-5 to TRBJ1-4, with D unclear. The CDR3 is made up of 13 amino acids. V shed 10 bases and J shed 7 bases, with 16 bases lying between them. Germline-derived CDR1 and CDR2 are MNHEY and SVGAGI. The CDR3 protein is CATSRQRAEKLFF. The CDR3 DNA reads as TGTGCCACCTCCAGGCAACGAGCTGAAAAACTGTTTTTT.

This chain joins TRBV5-1 and TRBJ2-7; 10 bases are a match to TRBD2. CDR1 and CDR2 (germline): SGHRS, YFSETQ. J lost 2 bases, V lost 0 bases, and 5 bases had no gene match. There are 16 residues in the CDR3. DNA for the CDR3: TGCGCCAGCAGCTTGGTGAGTAGCGGGAGGACCTACGAGCAGTACTTC. Translating it yields CASSLVSSGRTYEQYF.

The chain joins TRBV29-1 to TRBJ2-1, with 7 bases fitting TRBD2. The trim removed 4 bases at V and 9 bases at J, leaving 9 bases unmatched. CDR1 and CDR2 (germline): SQVTM, ANQGSEA. The length of the CDR3 is 13 residues. The CDR3 sequence is CSVGVGGHGEQFF. CDR3 bases: TGCAGCGTTGGAGTGGGAGGGCACGGTGAGCAGTTCTTC.